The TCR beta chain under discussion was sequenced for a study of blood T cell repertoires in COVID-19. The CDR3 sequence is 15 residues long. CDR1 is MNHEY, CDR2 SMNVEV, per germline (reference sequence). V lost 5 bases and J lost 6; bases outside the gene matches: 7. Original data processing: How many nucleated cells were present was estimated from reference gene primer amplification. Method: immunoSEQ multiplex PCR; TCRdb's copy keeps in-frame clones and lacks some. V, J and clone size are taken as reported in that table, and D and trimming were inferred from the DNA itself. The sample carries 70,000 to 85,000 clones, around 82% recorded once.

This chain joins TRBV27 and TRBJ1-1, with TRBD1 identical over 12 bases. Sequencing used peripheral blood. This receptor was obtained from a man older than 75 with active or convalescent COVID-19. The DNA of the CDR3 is TGTGCCAGCAGTCCGAGGGACAGGGGGCTGGCTGAAGCTTTCTTT. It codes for CASSPRDRGLAEAFF.